Listed here are 22 T cell receptor beta chains from one sample, sequenced in a study of cytomegalovirus exposure and HLA in healthy donors. 13 Jbeta primers and 60 Vbeta primers were used for the PCR. Here immunoSEQ multiplex PCR was the method, and the copy in TCRdb shows in-frame clones only, minus some. The profile covers 110,000 to 150,000 clones, with 72% appearing a single time and over 2% taken by the ten largest. Specimen: PBMCs. These receptors came from a man aged 35-49 years in good health and CMV-seronegative.

The CDR3 DNA is TGTGCCAGCAGCCAACTTGGGAGGGAGTCCTACGAGCAGTACTTC. Its translation is CASSQLGRESYEQYF. The rearrangement links TRBV7-9 to TRBJ2-7; 7 bases match TRBD2. This CDR3 has 15 amino acids. Trimming cost V 5 bases and J 1 base; bases outside gene matches: 8. Germline CDR1 and CDR2: SEHNR and FQNEAQ (reference sequence).

There are a few counts of this clone. This chain joins TRBV2 and TRBJ1-4; 9 positions agree with TRBD1. Germline values: CDR1 SNHLY, CDR2 FYNNEI. The length of the CDR3 is 15 residues. J gave up 8 bases and V 6 bases, and 10 bases lay outside the gene matches. This chain's CDR3 is CASRGTGGVSEKLFF. In nucleotides, the CDR3 is TGTGCCAGCAGAGGTACAGGGGGCGTATCGGAAAAACTGTTTTTT. The whole variable domain, filled in from reference TRBV2 and TRBJ1-4, reads EPEVTQTPSHQVTQMGQEVILRCVPISNHLYFYWYRQILGQKVEFLVSFYNNEISEKSEIFDDQFSVERPDGSNFTLKIRSTKLEDSAMYFCASRGTGGVSEKLFFGSGTQLSVL.

The rearrangement uses TRBV7-9 and TRBJ1-2, with TRBD1 matching over 9 bases. This CDR3 spans 16 amino acids. Germline V gives CDR1 SEHNR, CDR2 FQNEAQ (reference sequence). V shed 5 bases and J 7 bases; nucleotides not matched to a gene: 14. Here the CDR3 reads CASSPEPGTGPPGYTF. CDR3 nucleotide sequence: TGTGCCAGCAGCCCCGAGCCCGGGACAGGGCCACCTGGCTACACCTTC.

In its sample, this clone was seen once. The rearrangement uses TRBV7-2 and TRBJ2-3, with 9 nucleotides matching TRBD2. Germline assignment: CDR1 SGHTA and CDR2 FQGNSA. This CDR3 is built from 16 residues. Trimming took 5 bases from V and 2 from J; bases not matched to a gene: 8. CDR3 sequence: CASSRRGTSPTDTQYF. In nucleotides, the CDR3 is TGTGCCAGCAGCCGGAGGGGGACTAGCCCCACAGATACGCAGTATTTT.

The J gene is TRBJ1-2, the V gene TRBV19; TRBD1 aligns across 11 bases. V lost 3 bases and J lost 6; bases outside the gene matches: 6. The length of the CDR3 is 15 residues. CDR1 LNHDA and CDR2 SQIVND come from the germline V gene (reference sequence). CDR3 nucleotides: TGTGCCAGTAGTATGAGGGGACAGGGGGGCCATGGCTACACCTTC. Translated, it gives CASSMRGQGGHGYTF.

The chain recombines TRBV15 with TRBJ1-2; weak D call: TRBD1 (5 bases). The germline V gene encodes CDR1 LNHNV and CDR2 YYDKDF (reference sequence). Trimming stripped 5 bases from V and 5 bases from J, with 9 bases between. The CDR3 has 12 residues. Here the CDR3 reads CATSEDKYGYTF. In nucleotides, the CDR3 is TGTGCCACCAGCGAGGACAAGTATGGCTACACCTTC.

In DNA form, the CDR3 reads TGTGCCAGCAGCCTCGGACAGGGATCGTGGGAGCAGTACTTC. Its protein product is CASSLGQGSWEQYF. V gene TRBV4-2 combines with J gene TRBJ2-7; 8 bases agree with TRBD1. This CDR3 contains 14 residues. V shed 4 bases and J 7 bases; nucleotides not matched to a gene: 9. Germline assignment: CDR1 LGHNA and CDR2 YNFKEQ.

The chain is built from TRBV19 and TRBJ1-2, with 7 bases lining up with TRBD1. The trim removed 5 bases at V and 3 bases at J, leaving 6 bases unmatched. Per the germline V gene, CDR1 is LNHDA and CDR2 is SQIVND (reference sequence). This CDR3 spans 14 amino acids. The CDR3 protein is CASSFRTGDYGYTF. The CDR3 DNA reads as TGTGCCAGTAGTTTTAGGACAGGAGACTATGGCTACACCTTC.

This clone has just a few counts. CDR3 in amino acids: CASSVQLGSGNIQYF. CDR3 coding DNA: TGTGCCAGTAGCGTCCAATTGGGCAGCGGAAACATTCAGTACTTC. J is TRBJ2-4 and V is TRBV19; possibly TRBD2 for D (5 bases). The CDR3 has 15 amino acids. From germline, CDR1 is LNHDA and CDR2 SQIVND (reference sequence). Trimming took off 6 bases at V and 6 bases at J, with 18 bases between the two ends.

This chain links TRBV4-1 with TRBJ1-2; 7 positions agree with TRBD1. Trimming cost V 2 bases and J 0 bases; bases outside gene matches: 9. In germline, CDR1 is MGHRA, CDR2 YSYEKL. CDR3 length: 17 amino acids. The DNA of the CDR3 is TGCGCCAGCAGCCAACCCCGGACAGGACTGGCTAACTATGGCTACACCTTC. Its translation is CASSQPRTGLANYGYTF.

The chain carries TRBV10-3 and TRBJ2-7; D might be TRBD2 (6 bases). The CDR3 has 15 amino acids. Germline assignment: CDR1 ENHRY and CDR2 SYGVKD. V was shortened by 6 bases and J by 0 bases, with 15 bases between the two germline ends. Here the CDR3 reads CAISQTGTSSYEQYF. The CDR3 DNA reads TGTGCCATCAGCCAGACCGGGACTTCCTCCTACGAGCAGTACTTC.

CDR3 protein: CASSLATSRNEQFF. In DNA form, the CDR3 reads TGCGCCAGCAGCTTGGCGACTAGTCGTAATGAGCAGTTCTTC. The gene calls are TRBV5-1 and TRBJ2-1; possibly TRBD2 for D (6 bases). The germline V and J ends were trimmed by 0 bases and 7 bases, with 11 bases remaining between them. CDR3 size: 14 residues. CDR1 SGHRS and CDR2 YFSETQ come from the germline V gene.

This clone was observed a handful of times. V and J are TRBV7-9 and TRBJ2-5; D may be TRBD2 (5 bases). The CDR3 extends over 14 amino acids. With 5 bases removed from V and 2 bases from J, the gap between germline ends came to 12 bases. Germline lookup yields CDR1 SEHNR and CDR2 FQNEAQ (reference sequence). The CDR3: CASSHTRDQETQYF. CDR3 coding DNA: TGTGCCAGCAGCCACACGAGGGATCAAGAGACCCAGTACTTC.

The chain has TRBV5-4 and TRBJ2-3; 10 nucleotides align to TRBD2. From germline, CDR1 is SGHNT and CDR2 YYREEE (reference sequence). The CDR3 spans 16 residues. The ends lost 0 bases at V and 6 bases at J; junction bases unmatched: 7. The CDR3 coding sequence is TGTGCCAGCAGCTTGGTATTAGCGGGGGGTGGGGATACGCAGTATTTT. The encoded protein is CASSLVLAGGGDTQYF.

In DNA form, the CDR3 reads TGTGCCAGCAGTCCAGCTAGCGAGGAAGAGACCCAGTACTTC. This translates into CASSPASEEETQYF. The chain carries TRBV28 and TRBJ2-5, with TRBD2 as a possible D gene (6 bases). V was shortened by 5 bases and J by 3 bases, with 13 bases between the two germline ends. CDR3 length: 14 residues. From germline, CDR1 is MDHEN and CDR2 SYDVKM.

Of note for this clone: An end of the junction differs from the germline gene, which may be a read error. The rearrangement uses TRBV28 and TRBJ2-1; 9 nucleotides match TRBD1. Germline V gene data show CDR1 as MDHEN and CDR2 as SYDVKM. This CDR3 contains 14 residues. CDR3 residues: CASTRDRAYSEQFF. DNA for the CDR3: TGTGCCAGCACTAGGGACAGGGCTTACAGTGAGCAGTTCTTC. Combining the CDR3 with reference TRBV28 and TRBJ2-1 gives the whole variable domain DVKVTQSSRYLVKRTGEKVFLECVQDMDHENMFWYRQDPGLGLRLIYFSYDVKMKEKGDIPEGYSVSREKKERFSLILESASTNQTSMYLCASTRDRAYSEQFFGPGTRLTVL.

The V gene is TRBV5-1, the J gene TRBJ2-7; tentative D call: TRBD1 (6 bases). The length of the CDR3 is 14 residues. Germline lookup yields CDR1 SGHRS and CDR2 YFSETQ. Trimming removed 7 bases at V and 2 bases at J, with 16 bases between. DNA for the CDR3: TGCGCCAGCGCCACCCGACAGGACGCCTACGAGCAGTACTTC. Its protein is CASATRQDAYEQYF.

V usage is TRBV6-1 and J usage is TRBJ1-4, with 8 bases fitting TRBD1. This CDR3 spans 13 amino acids. The trim removed 8 bases at V and 8 bases at J, leaving 7 bases unmatched. Looked up from germline, CDR1 is MNHNS and CDR2 is SASEGT. CDR3 coding DNA: TGTGCCAGCTCCTGGGACAGGCAAGAAAAACTGTTTTTT. Its protein product is CASSWDRQEKLFF.

The chain has TRBV19 and TRBJ2-3; 7 nucleotides agree with TRBD1. The CDR3 is made up of 14 amino acids. The ends lost 10 bases at V and 2 bases at J; junction bases unmatched: 9. Germline values: CDR1 LNHDA, CDR2 SQIVND (reference sequence). The CDR3 sequence: CATTPTGFTDTQYF. The CDR3 DNA is TGTGCCACAACTCCGACAGGGTTCACAGATACGCAGTATTTT. Together with reference TRBV19 and TRBJ2-3, the CDR3 gives the full variable domain: DGGITQSPKYLFRKEGQNVTLSCEQNLNHDAMYWYRQDPGQGLRLIYYSQIVNDFQKGDIAEGYSVSREKKESFPLTVTSAQKNPTAFYLCATTPTGFTDTQYFGPGTRLTVL.

The rearrangement uses TRBV7-9 and TRBJ1-1; possibly TRBD1 for D (6 bases). The V end lost 0 bases, the J end lost 0 bases, and 14 bases lay between the germline ends. CDR3 length equals 17 residues. Per germline, CDR1 SEHNR and CDR2 FQNEAQ (reference sequence). CDR3 DNA sequence: TGTGCCAGCAGCTTAGCTAGAAGGGACACCTTGAACACTGAAGCTTTCTTT. As protein: CASSLARRDTLNTEAFF.

This clone is medium-sized. The V call is TRBV6-4, the J call TRBJ2-3, with 9 bases lining up with TRBD2. The V gene end was trimmed by 4 bases and the J gene end by 6 bases; junction bases not matched to a gene: 11. The CDR3 is made up of 16 amino acids. The germline V gene encodes CDR1 MRHNA and CDR2 SNTAGT. CDR3 sequence reads: CASSGNSGGPPDTQYF. The CDR3 DNA follows: TGTGCCAGCAGTGGAAATAGCGGGGGCCCACCGGATACGCAGTATTTT.

This clone was picked up a small number of times. The V and J genes are TRBV29-1 and TRBJ2-5; 9 bases line up with TRBD2. Germline loops: CDR1 SQVTM, CDR2 ANQGSEA. V dropped 4 bases and J dropped 4; count of bases not matched to a gene: 7. The CDR3 sequence is 14 residues long. The CDR3 loop reads CSVGAGGPVETQYF. The CDR3 DNA reads TGCAGCGTTGGGGCGGGAGGGCCAGTAGAGACCCAGTACTTC. The variable domain in full, completed from reference TRBV29-1 and TRBJ2-5, reads SAVISQKPSRDICQRGTSLTIQCQVDSQVTMMFWYRQQPGQSLTLIATANQGSEATYESGFVIDKFPISRPNLTFSTLTVSNMSPEDSSIYLCSVGAGGPVETQYFGPGTRLLVL.